These 21 T cell receptor beta chains were sequenced from one sample in a study of blood T cell repertoires in COVID-19. Assay used: immunoSEQ multiplex PCR; TCRdb lists only in-frame clones, some missing. The table has fewer than 200,000 clones, about 91% seen once. Sequenced sample: peripheral blood. The source of these receptors is a woman between 45 and 65 years old with acute or convalescent COVID-19.

CDR3 bases: TGCGCCAGCAGCTTGGATCCAGGGGCGATCGGAGGCAATCAGCCCCAGCATTTT. Protein sequence: CASSLDPGAIGGNQPQHF. This chain joins TRBV5-1 and TRBJ1-5; a weak D match, TRBD1 (6 bases). Trimming shortened V by 0 bases and J by 2 bases, and 18 bases separated the two germline ends. CDR1 and CDR2 (germline): SGHRS, YFSETQ. CDR3 length: 18 residues.

The gene calls are TRBV12-3 or TRBV12-4 and TRBJ1-5; possible D gene TRBD1, 6 bases. This CDR3 is 12 amino acids long. V lost 4 bases and J 5 bases, leaving 6 bases between the germline ends. The CDR3 nucleotides are TGTGCCAGCAGTTCAGGGGATCAGCCCCAGCATTTT. Its protein is CASSSGDQPQHF.

The genes are TRBV3-1 (or the pseudogene TRBV3-2) and TRBJ1-3, with 8 bases that match TRBD1. The ends lost 6 bases at V and 4 bases at J; junction bases unmatched: 8. CDR3 length: 15 residues. CDR1 is LGHDT, CDR2 YNNKEL, per germline (reference sequence). CDR3 in amino acids: CASSSGGAGGNTIYF. The CDR3 DNA sequence: TGTGCCAGCAGTTCAGGGGGCGCAGGGGGAAACACCATATATTTT.

J is TRBJ1-1 and V is TRBV11-3; the match to TRBD1 covers 9 bases. The CDR3 consists of 16 residues. The germline gives CDR1 SGHNT, CDR2 YENEEA. The junction had 10 bases not matched to a gene; V was cut back by 4 bases and J by 4 bases. The CDR3 DNA reads TGTGCCAGCAGCTCGCTAAACAGGGGGCCGGGCACTGAAGCTTTCTTT. Amino acid sequence: CASSSLNRGPGTEAFF. Based on the CDR3 plus reference TRBV11-3 and TRBJ1-1, the full variable domain is EAGVVQSPRYKIIEKKQPVAFWCNPISGHNTLYWYLQNLGQGPELLIRYENEEAVDDSQLPKDRFSAERLKGVDSTLKIQPAELGDSAVYLCASSSLNRGPGTEAFFGQGTRLTVV.

The V call is TRBV19, the J call TRBJ1-5; 8 positions agree with TRBD1. Germline CDR1 LNHDA, CDR2 SQIVND (reference sequence). V was clipped by 4 bases and J by 4 bases; unmatched bases: 6. This CDR3 region has 15 residues. The DNA for the CDR3 is TGTGCCAGTAGTAAGGGACAGGCAGGGAATCAGCCCCAGCATTTT. Its protein product is CASSKGQAGNQPQHF.

This chain connects TRBV5-4 to TRBJ2-3, with 7 bases aligning to TRBD2. Per the germline V gene, CDR1 is SGHNT and CDR2 is YYREEE (reference sequence). Trimming took 3 bases from V and 2 from J; bases not matched to a gene: 12. The CDR3 contains 17 residues. The CDR3 coding sequence is TGTGCCAGCAGCTGGGGGTTCCGCGGGGGTCTCACAGATACGCAGTATTTT. Its translation: CASSWGFRGGLTDTQYF.

The CDR3 DNA is TGTGCCAGCAGCCAAGAAGGTATTCAGGGGGGCTACACCTTC. Amino acid sequence: CASSQEGIQGGYTF. This chain connects TRBV3-1 (or the pseudogene TRBV3-2) to TRBJ1-2; TRBD1 is a possible D gene (6 bases). V dropped 0 bases and J dropped 8 bases, with 13 bases sitting between them. Germline CDR1 reads LGHDT; CDR2 reads YNNKEL (reference sequence). This CDR3 region has 14 residues.

The chain is built from TRBV18 and TRBJ1-5; D is unclear. Germline-derived CDR1 and CDR2 are KGHSH and LQKENI. Trimming took 2 bases from V and 4 from J, leaving 6 bases between them. This CDR3 is built from 13 residues. CDR3 bases: TGTGCCAGCTCACCAGTGCGGAATCAGCCCCAGCATTTT. Protein sequence: CASSPVRNQPQHF.

The chain carries TRBV7-6 and TRBJ1-5; the D is unclear. The CDR3 is 14 amino acids. Trimming took 2 bases from V and 0 from J, leaving 5 bases between them. Germline V gives CDR1 SGHVS, CDR2 FNYEAQ. The CDR3 DNA is TGTGCCAGCAGCTTAACGCGTAGCAATCAGCCCCAGCATTTT. It is translated as CASSLTRSNQPQHF.

V gene TRBV5-1 combines with J gene TRBJ1-5; 8 nucleotides align to TRBD1. The germline CDR1 and CDR2 sequences are SGHRS and YFSETQ. V lost 0 bases to trimming and J lost 2 bases; unmatched junction nucleotides: 4. This CDR3 contains 16 residues. CDR3 in DNA: TGCGCCAGCAGCTTGGGGACAGGGCCGGGCAATCAGCCCCAGCATTTT. As protein: CASSLGTGPGNQPQHF.

Here the CDR3 DNA reads TGTGCCAGCAGCTCGGGACAGTTCAATTCACCCCTCCACTTT. Translating it yields CASSSGQFNSPLHF. The chain employs TRBV11-2 and TRBJ1-6, with 7 bases that match TRBD1. Losses at the gene ends were 4 bases for V and 7 bases for J; bases not matched to a gene: 4. Looked up from germline, CDR1 is SGHAT and CDR2 is FQNNGV. There are 14 residues in the CDR3.

The gene calls are TRBV5-4 and TRBJ1-4, with TRBD1 identical over 8 bases. Germline CDR1 is SGHNT and CDR2 is YYREEE (reference sequence). CDR3 length equals 15 residues. V lost 0 bases, J lost 8 bases, and 6 bases stayed unmatched. CDR3 protein: CASSLARGQGEKLFF. As DNA, the CDR3 is TGTGCCAGCAGCTTGGCCAGGGGGCAGGGGGAAAAACTGTTTTTT.

J is TRBJ2-1 and V is TRBV6-4; 10 nucleotides match TRBD2. V trimming: 6 bases; J trimming: 7 bases; junction bases outside the gene matches: 18. Looked up from germline, CDR1 is MRHNA and CDR2 is SNTAGT. The CDR3 covers 18 residues. CDR3 sequence (DNA): TGTGCCAGCAGCGAAACGCCGCAGGGACTAGCGAACCTAAATGAGCAGTTCTTC. Amino acid sequence: CASSETPQGLANLNEQFF.

The chain uses TRBV7-9 and TRBJ1-2; D call uncertain. CDR3 length equals 12 residues. V dropped 4 bases and J dropped 5 bases, with 8 bases sitting between them. Germline assignment: CDR1 SEHNR and CDR2 FQNEAQ (reference sequence). The CDR3 here is CASSSREYGYTF. The CDR3 DNA reads as TGTGCCAGCAGCTCCCGAGAGTATGGCTACACCTTC.

The gene calls are TRBV19 and TRBJ1-4; D perhaps matches TRBD1 (5 bases). The germline V gene has CDR1 LNHDA and CDR2 SQIVND (reference sequence). The CDR3 length is 15 residues. The ends were cut back, 5 bases at V and 4 bases at J, with 14 bases in the middle. The CDR3 region has the DNA TGTGCCAGTAGTGAGCAGGGAATCGATAATGAAAAACTGTTTTTT. Residues: CASSEQGIDNEKLFF.

This chain links TRBV12-2 with TRBJ2-7; the listed D gene, TRBD2, was not tested against the DNA. TRBV12-2 is classified as a pseudogene. This CDR3 spans 13 amino acids. CDR3: CAPPGRRVSEQYF. The CDR3, as DNA: TGTGCCCCCCCGGGCAGGCGGGTCTCCGAGCAGTACTTC.

The chain has TRBV5-1 and TRBJ2-1; the D gene is possibly TRBD1 (6 bases). The CDR3 length is 15 residues. In germline, CDR1 is SGHRS, CDR2 YFSETQ. Deletions cut 0 bases from V and 3 bases from J, with 10 bases between. CDR3 sequence reads: CASSLAGQSYNEQFF. The CDR3 DNA is TGCGCCAGCAGCTTGGCTGGACAGAGCTACAATGAGCAGTTCTTC. Complete variable domain (other parts from reference TRBV5-1 and TRBJ2-1): KAGVTQTPRYLIKTRGQQVTLSCSPISGHRSVSWYQQTPGQGLQFLFEYFSETQRNKGNFPGRFSGRQFSNSRSEMNVSTLELGDSALYLCASSLAGQSYNEQFFGPGTRLTVL.

Comments on this clone: The sample contains more than one DNA sequence encoding this CDR3. The CDR3 DNA reads TGTGCCAGCAGCCGAGACAGGGGTCGGGAGACCCAGTACTTC. This gives the protein CASSRDRGRETQYF. The chain has TRBV7-9 and TRBJ2-5, with 8 bases identical to TRBD1. This CDR3 has 14 amino acids. The trim removed 5 bases at V and 5 bases at J, leaving 7 bases unmatched. CDR1 and CDR2 (germline): SEHNR, FQNEAQ (reference sequence).

The chain employs TRBV11-2 and TRBJ1-1, with a weak D call TRBD1 (6 bases). CDR1 and CDR2 (germline): SGHAT, FQNNGV. The CDR3 covers 15 residues. V lost 4 bases to trimming and J lost 3 bases, with 15 bases between them. DNA of the CDR3: TGTGCCAGCAGCTCTAGATGGGGGCCCGACACTGAAGCTTTCTTT. Translation: CASSSRWGPDTEAFF.

This clone appeared once. The CDR3 loop is CASSSGTGKEETQYF. In DNA, the CDR3 is TGCGCCAGCAGCTCCGGGACAGGGAAGGAAGAGACCCAGTACTTC. The chain recombines TRBV5-1 with TRBJ2-5; 9 bases match TRBD1. The CDR3 runs 15 residues. J lost 3 bases, V lost 3 bases, and 6 bases had no gene match. CDR1 and CDR2 (germline): SGHRS, YFSETQ.

V usage is TRBV5-4 and J usage is TRBJ2-2; D perhaps matches TRBD2 (5 bases). Per germline, CDR1 SGHNT and CDR2 YYREEE (reference sequence). The CDR3 loop spans 16 amino acids. V was shortened by 9 bases and J by 2 bases, with 20 bases between the two germline ends. The CDR3 loop is CATLRRSGRNTGELFF. The DNA of the CDR3 is TGTGCCACCTTACGGCGAAGTGGGAGAAACACCGGGGAGCTGTTTTTT.